The rows below give T cell receptor beta chains drawn from one sample of a study of shared clonotypes between healthy human individuals. Repertoires were generated with immunoSEQ multiplex PCR, while TCRdb's copy carries only in-frame clones and drops some. This sample has about 820,000 clones, with roughly 92% found just once. Material: naive CD8+ T cells sorted from blood. The receptors here all came from a man younger than 40 in good health. Each CDR3 is given without its conserved first and last residue.

>TRBV7-9
ASSPHTTYEQY
>TRBV7-6
ASSLPITGIRFTGELF
>TRBV11-2
ASSSGQGVRETQY
>TRBV6-6
ASRDPGQPNTEAF
>TRBV27
ASSFGGLELDYGYT
>TRBV7-8
ASSPGPGGEQY
>TRBV7-8
ASSWTGQGAGEQY
>TRBV4-3
ASSQDTTSRSYNEQF
>TRBV19
ASSDYGYT
>TRBV7-9
ASSLRVSEQY
>TRBV28
ASSLSGLGYGYT
>TRBV4-1
ASSQDRLAGEETQY
>TRBV7-9
ASSSGLAGPWEQY
>TRBV7-9
ASSSVGGASYNEQF
>TRBV7-9
ASSFGPVGLSGNTIY
>TRBV7-2
ASSTTSRPYEQY
>TRBV29-1
SATTEVSWIQY
>TRBV28
ASREGLIPGNTIY
>TRBV7-9
ASSSAVAGASYEQY
>TRBV9
ASSVTGTDSSGNTIY
>TRBV7-9
ASSFRASYEQY
>TRBV10-2
ASSGGRQGVYEQY
>TRBV5-6
ASSPGTGGNTDTQY
>TRBV2
ASSGGLRDSYNEQF
>TRBV28
ASSFPGGTDTQY
>TRBV9
ASSVGVSGAHEQF
>TRBV11-2
ASGRPAVGETQY
>TRBV2
ASTEGYYGYT
>TRBV7-6
ASSSSGLAGGPRAY
>TRBV30
AWSRETQY
>TRBV18
ASSSPDPQYQETQY
>TRBV6-6
ASTVSRESTTEAF
>TRBV19
ASSYKLHSYEQY
>TRBV29-1
SVEVDYGYT
>TRBV18
ASSHLPGLAVDTNHTQY
>TRBV7-9
ASSPWMNGNTIY
>TRBV27
ASGQTVRGYT
>TRBV29-1
SVEGYRESYNEQF
>TRBV19
ASSIAGGGNQPQH
>TRBV7-9
ASSLSRSGASTQY
>TRBV5-5
ASSFSRAGSLTDTQY
>TRBV21-1
ASSKRKTGPYTLAGAPDEQF
>TRBV4-1
ASTPGLAGGPSSYEQY
>TRBV5-1
ASSPNRGDGYT
>TRBV27
ASSLPPGRGTEAF
>TRBV11-2
ASKDSLNQETQY
>TRBV27
ASSLSRGRADTQY
>TRBV27
ASSYGVQPAF
>TRBV18
ASSPPIDGTSTDTQY
>TRBV2
ASSHGHPGCEQY
>TRBV5-4
ASKPGAGNSYEQY
>TRBV7-9
ASSSPLVTEAF
>TRBV30
AWRRWEDYEQY